This TCR beta chain originates from a study of CD8 T cells in Susac syndrome. CDR3 length: 14 amino acids. Trimming at V came to 3 bases and at J to 6 bases, leaving 7 bases not matched to a gene. In blood CD8+ and CD4+ T cells, TCR beta underwent sequencing. Isolation of CD8+ and CD4+ T cells was performed negatively, whereas enrichment of TEMRA cells was done by FACS. Reverse transcription used about 0.45 to 1 ug RNA and random hexamers. It was immunoSEQ multiplex PCR that amplified TCR beta CDR3 across 54 Vbeta and 13 Jbeta. TCRdb redid the calling of the immunoSEQ multiplex PCR reads with MiXCR, one entry per CDR3 protein. The sample gives roughly 200,000 distinct CDR3 sequences, approximately 96% of which show up once; under 0.095% is in the top ten.

The clonotype originates from a human donor with multiple sclerosis. The specimen was CD4+ T cells from PBMCs. V is TRBV12-3 or TRBV12-4 and J is TRBJ2-5; 7 nucleotides match TRBD2. CDR3 bases: TGTGCCAGCAGTTTGTTTGGCGGGGGAAAGACCCAGTACTTC. The encoded protein is CASSLFGGGKTQYF.